Presented here are 27 T cell receptor beta chains from one specimen sequenced in a study of post-analysis software for immune sequencing data. Study results and limitations: Patients showed TRBV5-6, TRBV5-1 and TRBV20-1 among four to six TRBV segments more frequent than in controls.

These receptors are not linked to any known antigen. TCR beta libraries were prepared from cDNA with unique molecular identifiers. In TCRdb, the PCR reads were re-called with MiXCR into one record per CDR3 protein. The sample has about 820,000 distinct CDR3 sequences; around 50% are singletons. Sequencing used blood. The origin of the receptors is a girl aged 5 to 17 with multiple sclerosis.

This chain links TRBV20-1 with TRBJ1-1; weak D call: TRBD1 (5 bases). The V and J ends lost 1 base and 1 base respectively, with 7 bases between them. CDR1 is DFQATT, CDR2 SNEGSKA, per germline (reference sequence). The CDR3 sequence is 13 residues long. The CDR3 here is CSARARENTEAFF. DNA for the CDR3: TGCAGTGCTAGAGCCAGGGAGAACACTGAAGCTTTCTTT.

The chain joins TRBV3-1 to TRBJ2-7, with 11 positions matching TRBD2. Germline lookup yields CDR1 LGHDT and CDR2 YNNKEL (reference sequence). This CDR3 comprises 13 residues. The CDR3 region is CAVERLAGGEQYF. The CDR3 region has the DNA TGTGCTGTCGAGCGGCTAGCGGGGGGCGAGCAGTACTTC.

J is TRBJ2-7 and V is TRBV9; D ambiguous. Trimming cost V 3 bases and J 6 bases, with 13 bases left between them. CDR3 length: 13 residues. Germline loops: CDR1 SGDLS, CDR2 YYNGEE. DNA of the CDR3: TGTGCCAGCAGCGCTCACGACTGGGGCGAGCAGTACTTC. It is translated as CASSAHDWGEQYF.

This clonotype was counted only a few times. The genes are TRBV6-5 and TRBJ2-3, with D possibly being TRBD1 or TRBD2 (5 bases each). CDR1 MNHEY and CDR2 SVGAGI come from the germline V gene. V lost 4 bases, J lost 5 bases, and 19 bases lay in between. The CDR3 consists of 16 residues. The CDR3 region has the DNA TGTGCCAGCAGTTTAGGGACGGGCCAACGGGGAGATACGCAGTATTTT. This sequence encodes CASSLGTGQRGDTQYF.

This clonotype was seen a few times. The gene calls are TRBV29-1 and TRBJ2-4, with 9 nucleotides matching TRBD2. CDR3 length equals 20 residues. Germline CDR1 is SQVTM and CDR2 is ANQGSEA. J lost 0 bases, V lost 4 bases, and 19 bases had no gene match. The DNA of the CDR3 is TGCAGCGTTGGGGAGTTAGCGGGAGTATCGGGATACTTAGCCAAAAACATTCAGTACTTC. Translating it yields CSVGELAGVSGYLAKNIQYF.

J is TRBJ2-3 and V is TRBV20-1, with D perhaps matching TRBD1 (5 bases). The CDR3 sequence is 15 residues long. Germline V gene sequence: CDR1 DFQATT, CDR2 SNEGSKA (reference sequence). V shed 0 bases and J shed 4 bases, with 14 bases lying between them. This CDR3 is CSARDPDRTSDTQYF. DNA of the CDR3: TGCAGTGCTAGAGATCCCGACAGAACCTCAGATACGCAGTATTTT.

This chain connects TRBV7-3 to TRBJ2-7; the match to TRBD1 covers 10 bases. With V trimmed by 2 bases and J by 5 bases, 6 bases remained unmatched. Germline CDR1 is SGHTA and CDR2 is FQGTGA. The CDR3 length is 15 residues. The CDR3 DNA follows: TGTGCCAGCAGCTTAGCCGGACAGGGGGAAAACGAGCAGTACTTC. Translation gives CASSLAGQGENEQYF. The full variable domain, with the rest looked up from reference TRBV7-3 and TRBJ2-7, is GAGVSQTPSNKVTEKGKYVELRCDPISGHTALYWYRQSLGQGPEFLIYFQGTGAADDSGLPNDRFFAVRPEGSVSTLKIQRTERGDSAVYLCASSLAGQGENEQYFGPGTRLTVT.

The chain recombines TRBV6-1 with TRBJ2-3, with D uncertain. The CDR3 length is 11 residues. Trimming shortened V by 2 bases and J by 11 bases, and 8 bases separated the two germline ends. CDR1 and CDR2 (germline): MNHNS, SASEGT. The CDR3 nucleotides read TGTGCCAGCAGTGAACCCGTAGAGCAGTATTTT. It is translated as CASSEPVEQYF.

In this sample, this clonotype turned up a few times. The chain links TRBV7-3 to TRBJ2-2; D unresolved. Between the trimmed V and J ends, which lost 5 bases and 7 bases, there was a span of 11 bases. Germline V lookup: CDR1 SGHTA, CDR2 FQGTGA. This CDR3 region has 13 residues. DNA of the CDR3: TGTGCCAGCAGCCCTGTCGTAGGCGGGGAGCTGTTTTTT. Translating it yields CASSPVVGGELFF.

The chain carries TRBV20-1 and TRBJ2-5, with 11 bases fitting TRBD2. V dropped 6 bases and J dropped 2; count of bases not matched to a gene: 5. Germline CDR1 reads DFQATT; CDR2 reads SNEGSKA (reference sequence). The CDR3 covers 14 residues. The CDR3 DNA follows: TGCAGTGCCCCGGGACTAGCGGCACAAGAGACCCAGTACTTC. Its translation: CSAPGLAAQETQYF.

This sequence joins TRBV20-1 and TRBJ2-5; 12 nucleotides agree with TRBD2. The J segment lost 1 base and the V segment lost 3 bases, leaving 3 bases of the junction unmatched. The CDR3 is made up of 15 amino acids. Germline V lookup: CDR1 DFQATT, CDR2 SNEGSKA (reference sequence). This CDR3 is CSASRTSGAQETQYF. The CDR3 bases are TGCAGTGCTAGTCGGACTAGCGGGGCCCAAGAGACCCAGTACTTC.

This sequence joins TRBV7-2 and TRBJ2-5, with 8 nucleotides matching TRBD2. The CDR3 totals 15 residues. V gave up 3 bases and J gave up 1 base; unmatched junction bases: 4. The V gene's germline CDR1 is SGHTA and CDR2 FQGNSA. This CDR3 reads CASSFPGGPQETQYF. The CDR3 DNA is TGTGCCAGCAGCTTCCCGGGGGGGCCCCAAGAGACCCAGTACTTC.

The gene calls are TRBV5-5 and TRBJ2-7, with no clear D. V gave up 1 base and J gave up 2 bases, with 7 bases separating them. Per the germline V gene, CDR1 is SGHKS and CDR2 is YYEKEE (reference sequence). The CDR3 is 13 amino acids. CDR3: CASSLPQTYEQYF. The CDR3 nucleotides are TGTGCCAGCAGCTTGCCCCAGACCTACGAGCAGTACTTC.

This clonotype was detected ten times or more. The chain employs TRBV4-1 and TRBJ2-7; 10 bases line up with TRBD1. Germline loops: CDR1 MGHRA, CDR2 YSYEKL. This CDR3 is built from 14 residues. After removal of 4 bases from V and 5 bases from J, the junction contained 5 bases not matched to a gene. CDR3 in amino acids: CASSLRTGGDEQYF. In DNA form, the CDR3 reads TGCGCCAGCAGCCTACGGACAGGGGGAGACGAGCAGTACTTC.

The chain is built from TRBV7-9 and TRBJ1-2, with 8 bases lining up with TRBD1. Germline V gives CDR1 SEHNR, CDR2 FQNEAQ (reference sequence). The CDR3 has 14 residues. V was clipped by 6 bases and J by 2 bases; unmatched bases: 5. CDR3 loop: CASRPRGPNYGYTF. DNA of the CDR3: TGTGCCAGCAGACCCAGGGGGCCCAACTATGGCTACACCTTC.

The V and J genes are TRBV10-3 and TRBJ2-7; the D is unclear. Deletions cut 7 bases from V and 3 bases from J, with 13 bases between. Germline CDR1 ENHRY, CDR2 SYGVKD. The CDR3 has 13 residues. The CDR3 reads CAIIETVGYEQYF. The CDR3, as DNA: TGTGCCATCATTGAAACGGTGGGCTACGAGCAGTACTTC.

This clonotype was seen more than once but under ten times. The J gene is TRBJ2-1, the V gene TRBV20-1; 11 nucleotides align to TRBD2. There are 16 residues in the CDR3. Trimming removed 3 bases from V and 9 bases from J; junction bases left unmatched: 13. Germline assignment: CDR1 DFQATT and CDR2 SNEGSKA (reference sequence). The CDR3 here is CSASKVRLAGNAEQFF. CDR3 coding DNA: TGCAGTGCTAGCAAAGTCAGACTAGCGGGGAACGCTGAGCAGTTCTTC.

This chain joins TRBV6-6 and TRBJ1-5, with D unclear. This CDR3 has 15 residues. The V gene's germline CDR1 is MNHNY and CDR2 SVGAGI (reference sequence). V gave up 6 bases and J gave up 0 bases, with 12 bases separating them. This chain's CDR3 is CASSVGRVSNQPQHF. In nucleotides, the CDR3 is TGTGCCAGCAGCGTCGGACGGGTTAGCAATCAGCCCCAGCATTTT.

This clonotype has ten or more counts. The chain recombines TRBV29-1 with TRBJ2-7, with 7 bases lining up with TRBD1. Germline assignment: CDR1 SQVTM and CDR2 ANQGSEA. Trimming cost V 4 bases and J 3 bases; bases outside gene matches: 3. The CDR3 runs to 12 residues. CDR3 residues: CSVGQGDYEQYF. The CDR3 DNA is TGCAGCGTTGGACAGGGCGACTACGAGCAGTACTTC.

The chain is built from TRBV10-3 and TRBJ2-3; D gene unclear. Trimming shortened V by 4 bases and J by 6 bases, and 11 bases separated the two germline ends. Germline CDR1 ENHRY, CDR2 SYGVKD. This CDR3 spans 13 amino acids. The CDR3 region is CAISATIADTQYF. The CDR3 DNA is TGTGCCATCAGTGCAACGATCGCGGATACGCAGTATTTT.

This clonotype was counted only a few times. The J gene is TRBJ2-5, the V gene TRBV10-3; either TRBD1 or TRBD2 may fit D (5 bases each). The CDR3 consists of 17 residues. Germline V gene data show CDR1 as ENHRY and CDR2 as SYGVKD. Trimming pared 5 bases from V and 0 bases from J, leaving 19 bases between. The CDR3 loop reads CAISPPVEDKYQETQYF. Written as DNA, the CDR3 is TGTGCCATCAGTCCCCCTGTGGAGGACAAGTACCAAGAGACCCAGTACTTC.

This rearrangement joins TRBV7-3 to TRBJ2-2; 7 bases match TRBD1. Per the germline V gene, CDR1 is SGHTA and CDR2 is FQGTGA. J gave up 2 bases and V 5 bases, and 5 bases lay outside the gene matches. This CDR3 contains 15 residues. CDR3 protein: CASSRDRSNTGELFF. Here the CDR3 DNA reads TGTGCCAGCAGCCGGGACAGAAGCAACACCGGGGAGCTGTTTTTT.

This clonotype has just a few counts. The genes are TRBV29-1 and TRBJ1-2; TRBD1 agrees at 10 bases. CDR1 is SQVTM and CDR2 is ANQGSEA in the germline V gene. This CDR3 contains 12 residues. The ends lost 7 bases at V and 6 bases at J; junction bases unmatched: 5. The CDR3 loop reads CSAGDRGDGYTF. CDR3 bases: TGCAGCGCCGGGGACAGGGGAGATGGCTACACCTTC. The full variable domain, completed using reference TRBV29-1 and TRBJ1-2, is SAVISQKPSRDICQRGTSLTIQCQVDSQVTMMFWYRQQPGQSLTLIATANQGSEATYESGFVIDKFPISRPNLTFSTLTVSNMSPEDSSIYLCSAGDRGDGYTFGSGTRLTVV.

CDR3 nucleotides: TGTGCCAGCAGTGATCTGACTAGCGGAGCTTACAATGAGCAGTTCTTC. This encodes CASSDLTSGAYNEQFF. V gene TRBV2 combines with J gene TRBJ2-1, with 9 bases identical to TRBD2. This CDR3 has 16 residues. Losses at the gene ends were 3 bases for V and 4 bases for J; bases not matched to a gene: 7. CDR1 and CDR2 from the germline V gene are SNHLY and FYNNEI.

The sample holds a few counts of this clonotype. V and J are TRBV9 and TRBJ2-5; a weak D match, TRBD1 (5 bases). Germline V CDR1 and CDR2: SGDLS, YYNGEE. The CDR3 has 14 amino acids. V was trimmed by 4 bases and J by 0 bases, leaving 10 bases between them. The CDR3 protein is CASSTLDNQETQYF. The CDR3 coding sequence is TGTGCCAGCAGCACGTTGGACAACCAAGAGACCCAGTACTTC.

V and J are TRBV29-1 and TRBJ1-2; 8 bases are a match to TRBD1. V dropped 4 bases and J dropped 4; count of bases not matched to a gene: 5. The germline V gene has CDR1 SQVTM and CDR2 ANQGSEA. This CDR3 has 13 amino acids. The DNA of the CDR3 is TGCAGCGTTGCTGGGACAGGACGCTATGGCTACACCTTC. Residues: CSVAGTGRYGYTF.

Concerning this clonotype itself: One end of the junction does not line up with germline, which may come from a read error. The rearrangement links TRBV25-1 to TRBJ2-4; 7 bases line up with TRBD1. Germline V lookup: CDR1 MGHDK, CDR2 SYGVNS. The CDR3 runs to 14 residues. The CDR3 DNA follows: TGTTCCAGCAGTGAATTTGACAGGGCGGACATTCAGTACTTC. Translation gives CSSSEFDRADIQYF.